The source of this TCR beta chain is a study of breast tumors, draining lymph nodes, adjacent tissues. Each CDR3 protein is one row after TCRdb ran MiXCR on the multiplex PCR reads. The data show about 180,000 distinct CDR3 sequences, roughly a third seen once. In this sample, this clonotype turned up many times. The antigen is undetermined. Study results and caveats: Findings are consistent with lymph node origin and intratumoral expansion of most tumor T cells. Tumor TCR diversity was below lymph nodes but above nontumor tissue. Luminal-like breast cancer showed significantly greater tumor-nontumor repertoire similarity than basal-like breast cancer did. The lymph node origin of tumor T cells was framed as consistent with a hypothesis, not demonstrated.

Unmatched junction bases numbered 5, after V lost 4 bases and J lost 4 bases. Germline V gene lookup returns CDR1 LNHDA and CDR2 SQIVND (reference sequence). The CDR3 is 14 amino acids. Samples came from axillary lymph nodes draining the breast cancer. This clonotype was sampled from a female donor with breast cancer. Some clones in this sample may be carry-over from other donors' samples. This chain uses TRBV19 with TRBJ2-7, with TRBD1 identical over 9 bases. Sequencing was performed on axillary lymph node tissue. CDR3 region: CASSRTGENYEQYF. The CDR3 DNA reads as TGTGCCAGTAGTAGGACAGGGGAAAATTACGAGCAGTACTTC.